The subject of this entry is one T cell receptor beta chain. Its cognate antigen is unknown. Germline V gene data show CDR1 as KGHSH and CDR2 as LQKENI. The CDR3 consists of 12 residues. V was shortened by 2 bases and J by 7 bases, with 9 bases between the two germline ends. The assay was immunoSEQ multiplex PCR, and TCRdb's table has in-frame clones only and misses some. The table shows about 99,000 clones, with roughly 90% occurring only once. Blood samples were obtained at baseline, cycle 4 day 1, and cycle 7 day 1. This specimen belongs to a study of OX40 agonist ivuxolimab in advanced cancers. Study at large: Partial responses were achieved by three patients, of whom one had hepatocellular carcinoma and two had cutaneous melanoma.

Whole-study findings and limits: People who partly responded at 0.1-3.0 mg/kg had some of the least clonal expansion seen.

The clonotype was recovered from an adult with an advanced solid tumor such as melanoma, head and neck, liver or kidney cancer. The J gene is TRBJ2-7, the V gene TRBV18; D ambiguous. Sample: CD4+ or CD8+ T cells sorted from blood, taken in a trial of the OX40 agonist ivuxolimab. CDR3 amino acids: CASSPNRWEQYF. CDR3 in DNA: TGTGCCAGCTCACCAAACCGCTGGGAGCAGTACTTC.